Presented here are 13 T cell receptor beta chains from one specimen sequenced in a study of blood T cells in healthy people across ages. A second roughly 7 to 11 cycle PCR used barcoded and J-beta primers. TCRdb analysed the 5' RACE reads with MiXCR anew, one entry per CDR3 protein. Here the sample spans 1.2 million to 1.5 million distinct CDR3 sequences, roughly 64% being singletons. Sequencing input: blood. The receptors derive from a man younger than 35 in good health.

The chain combines TRBV28 with TRBJ2-5; TRBD2 matches at 8 bases. The J call may be incorrect, as the DNA end agrees better with TRBJ2-7. Per germline, CDR1 MDHEN and CDR2 SYDVKM. This CDR3 has 14 residues. The CDR3 DNA follows: TGTGCCAGCAATACCGGGACTAGGATCTACGAGCAGTACTTC. Amino acids: CASNTGTRIYEQYF.

The chain recombines TRBV5-1 with TRBJ2-1, with TRBD2 identical over 12 bases. This CDR3 has 15 amino acids. Germline CDR1 SGHRS, CDR2 YFSETQ. After removal of 7 bases from V and 6 bases from J, the junction contained 8 bases not matched to a gene. The chain's CDR3 is CASQPLAGGSNEQFF. CDR3 bases: TGCGCCAGCCAACCACTAGCGGGAGGATCCAATGAGCAGTTCTTC.

The chain uses TRBV29-1 and TRBJ1-4; 8 nucleotides match TRBD1. The germline V gene has CDR1 SQVTM and CDR2 ANQGSEA. The V and J ends lost 6 bases and 4 bases, in that order; junction bases with no gene match: 10. The CDR3 length is 15 residues. As DNA, the CDR3 is TGCAGCGTCTATAGAACAGGGGGGCTTAATGAAAAACTGTTTTTT. Translating it yields CSVYRTGGLNEKLFF.

The chain joins TRBV15 to TRBJ2-5, with a possible D match to TRBD2 (7 bases). The length of the CDR3 is 12 residues. V was cut by 8 bases and J by 5 bases, with 12 bases left in between. Germline-derived CDR1 and CDR2 are LNHNV and YYDKDF (reference sequence). In DNA form, the CDR3 reads TGTGCCACCGAGGGGGGGCGGGAGACCCAGTACTTC. Protein: CATEGGRETQYF.

The chain recombines TRBV29-1 with TRBJ2-7; D not resolved. The germline gives CDR1 SQVTM, CDR2 ANQGSEA. CDR3 length: 12 residues. V lost 7 bases and J 12 bases, leaving 22 bases between the germline ends. CDR3 residues: CSARVLDEGLYF. The CDR3 region has the DNA TGCAGCGCTAGAGTCTTGGACGAAGGTCTGTACTTC.

V is TRBV6-5 and J is TRBJ1-6; D gene unclear. CDR1 is MNHEY and CDR2 is SVGAGI in the germline V gene. The ends were cut back, 0 bases at V and 10 bases at J, with 13 bases in the middle. The CDR3 contains 15 residues. As DNA, the CDR3 is TGTGCCAGCAGTTACTCTACAGAGTTTAGGTCACCCCTCCACTTT. It yields the protein CASSYSTEFRSPLHF.

The chain recombines TRBV7-2 with TRBJ2-1, with 9 bases lining up with TRBD2. CDR3 length: 18 residues. J gave up 2 bases and V 1 base, and 9 bases lay outside the gene matches. Germline assignment: CDR1 SGHTA and CDR2 FQGNSA. In nucleotides, the CDR3 is TGTGCCAGCAGCTTAGGACCCCTAGCGGGGTATACCTACAATGAGCAGTTCTTC. It is translated as CASSLGPLAGYTYNEQFF.

This clonotype has at least ten counts. V and J are TRBV5-1 and TRBJ2-6, with D perhaps assigned TRBD1 or TRBD2 (6 bases each). From germline, CDR1 is SGHRS and CDR2 YFSETQ. Trimming left V 0 bases short and J 0 bases short, with 7 bases between. This CDR3 has 16 residues. CDR3 protein: CASSLEGGSGANVLTF. The CDR3 bases are TGCGCCAGCAGCTTGGAGGGGGGCTCTGGGGCCAACGTCCTGACTTTC. The full variable domain, rest sourced from reference TRBV5-1 and TRBJ2-6, is KAGVTQTPRYLIKTRGQQVTLSCSPISGHRSVSWYQQTPGQGLQFLFEYFSETQRNKGNFPGRFSGRQFSNSRSEMNVSTLELGDSALYLCASSLEGGSGANVLTFGAGSRLTVL.

This rearrangement joins TRBV4-3 to TRBJ2-1; D possibly corresponds to TRBD2 (5 bases). The CDR3 has 15 amino acids. V was shortened by 6 bases and J by 8 bases, with 20 bases between the two germline ends. Germline V gene lookup returns CDR1 LGHNA and CDR2 YSLEER. The CDR3 coding sequence is TGCGCCAGCAGGGGGATCGGAGTTGCCGGGGATGAGCAGTTCTTC. Amino acids: CASRGIGVAGDEQFF.

The chain recombines TRBV25-1 with TRBJ2-3; tentatively, D is TRBD2 (5 bases). The CDR3 has 15 amino acids. With 0 bases removed from V and 5 bases from J, the gap between germline ends came to 12 bases. Germline V gene sequence: CDR1 MGHDK, CDR2 SYGVNS. The CDR3, as DNA: TGTGCCAGCAGTGAATATCCCCCTGAGGGAGATACGCAGTATTTT. This encodes CASSEYPPEGDTQYF.

This clonotype showed up just a few times. The chain uses TRBV27 and TRBJ1-4, with a tentative D call TRBD1 (5 bases). The CDR3 covers 14 residues. V lost 7 bases and J 0 bases, leaving 9 bases between the germline ends. Germline values: CDR1 MNHEY, CDR2 SMNVEV (reference sequence). The CDR3 region has the DNA TGTGCCAGCAAGGACACAGCAACTAATGAAAAACTGTTTTTT. Translation: CASKDTATNEKLFF.

This chain connects TRBV20-1 to TRBJ2-5; D is perhaps TRBD1 (5 bases). The J call may be faulty, since TRBJ2-7 better matches the DNA end. The CDR3 has 17 amino acids. Germline V gives CDR1 DFQATT, CDR2 SNEGSKA (reference sequence). The CDR3 reads CSATLFRTREMSDEQYF. The DNA for the CDR3 is TGCAGTGCGACGCTTTTTCGGACAAGAGAAATGAGTGACGAGCAGTACTTC.

The rearrangement links TRBV12-3 or TRBV12-4 to TRBJ2-7, with 7 bases identical to TRBD2. The DNA end is more similar to TRBJ2-4, so the J call may be wrong. The CDR3 spans 12 residues. CDR3 region: CASRGLFPIQYF. The CDR3 DNA reads as TGTGCCAGCAGGGGACTATTCCCCATTCAGTACTTC.